The present entry profiles one T cell receptor beta chain with its context. Antigen: not known. One to two pinch biopsies were taken from the rectum during colonoscopy. The germline gives CDR1 SGHTA, CDR2 FQGNSA. This CDR3 spans 15 amino acids. V lost 7 bases, J lost 3 bases, and 9 bases stayed unmatched. These data come from a study of pediatric ulcerative colitis. Overall study findings and caveats: Substantially fewer templates came from a couple of patients' blood samples. A couple of rectal CDR3 clonotypes occurred in all ulcerative colitis patients. Rectal repertoires separated controls, mild-moderate and acute severe colitis.

Each sample received Survey-level depth of up to 500,000 reads. Measured with immunoSEQ multiplex PCR; TCRdb has only the in-frame clones, and not every one. In the table there are 44,000 or so clones, around 79% of which are singletons. The sequenced sample was gut tissue. The clonotype originates from a girl aged 10-17 years with moderate ulcerative colitis. The J gene is TRBJ2-1, the V gene TRBV7-2; 7 nucleotides align to TRBD2. The CDR3 loop is CASTPLGGFYNEQFF. Written as DNA, the CDR3 is TGTGCCAGCACCCCATTGGGGGGGTTCTACAATGAGCAGTTCTTC.